The clone carrying this TCR beta chain was counted a few times. What it binds is unknown. Primers: 60 Vbeta forward and 13 Jbeta reverse. In the source study's methods: As a later analysis found, there were 80 million or so unique TCR beta chains, of which roughly 11 million were shared. This table comes from immunoSEQ multiplex PCR, and its TCRdb copy is limited to in-frame clones, with some not included. V and J calls and clone size are copied from that table; D and trimming were computed from the DNA. Seen here are under 200,000 clones, roughly four fifths observed once, and the top ten hold 1.5% to 1.9%. These data belong to a study of cytomegalovirus exposure and HLA in healthy donors. Regarding the study as a whole: Earlier findings revealed that most TCR beta V segments proved productive either about 87% or about 30% of the time. Among CMV-associated TCR beta chains, most appeared HLA-restricted in a later analysis.

V lost 2 bases and J lost 6, with 11 bases in between. Germline assignment: CDR1 MNHEY and CDR2 SVGAGI. The CDR3 extends over 14 amino acids. The chain recombines TRBV6-5 with TRBJ1-5, with D maybe TRBD1 (5 bases). Sequenced: PBMCs. This receptor was identified in a man aged 40-49 years in good health and CMV-seronegative. In DNA form, the CDR3 reads TGTGCCAGCAGTTACGCCAGGGCAGGTCAGCCCCAGCATTTT. It yields the protein CASSYARAGQPQHF.